One and the same sample provided the 3 T cell receptor beta chains below, sequenced in a study of blood T cell repertoires in COVID-19. Only in-frame clones appear in the TCRdb table, and some are missing; sequencing was by immunoSEQ multiplex PCR. The sample contains about 130,000 clones, around 74% of which appear only once. The sequenced sample consisted of peripheral blood. The origin of the receptors is a man aged 55 to 69 with acute or convalescent COVID-19.

This clone was picked up one time. The chain recombines TRBV18 with TRBJ1-3, with D perhaps TRBD1 (6 bases). The germline gives CDR1 KGHSH, CDR2 LQKENI. CDR3 length: 17 residues. V lost 3 bases, J lost 0 bases, and 15 bases lay in between. Written as DNA, the CDR3 is TGTGCCAGCTCACCCCAGCTAGGACAGATCTCTGGAAACACCATATATTTT. It translates to CASSPQLGQISGNTIYF.

This clone turned up a few times. The chain couples TRBV6-1 to TRBJ1-2; perhaps TRBD1 as D (5 bases). The V end was cut by 0 bases, the J end by 7 bases, with 12 bases between. Germline CDR1 and CDR2: MNHNS and SASEGT. This CDR3 is 14 amino acids long. The CDR3 sequence is CASSEAGTGSGYTF. The CDR3 nucleotides read TGTGCCAGCAGTGAAGCAGGGACTGGTTCTGGCTACACCTTC.

CDR3 in DNA: TGTGCAAGTCGCTTCCGGACAGGAGTCGGTGATGGCTACACCTTC. Translating gives CASRFRTGVGDGYTF. This chain uses TRBV12-2 with TRBJ1-2; the listed D gene, TRBD1, was not tested against the DNA. TRBV12-2 is annotated as a pseudogene. The CDR3 loop spans 15 amino acids.